This TCR beta chain is drawn from a study of blood T cell repertoires in COVID-19 (dated by TCRdb to the early 2020s). Regarding the study in general: Samples covering the acute and convalescent phases of COVID-19 were provided by collaborators in the United States, Italy and Spain. Subjects who had been exposed to COVID-19, were actively infected with it, or had recovered from it provided the deeply sampled blood TCRbeta repertoires that made up the dataset. The repertoires were released in a freely available public database meant as a resource for research on the immune response to SARS-CoV-2. The sample metadata nearly always contained a de-identified subject ID, COVID-19 status, age in years and sex. HLA class I and class II types, where available, came from metadata supplied by the sample provider rather than from assay-based typing. The material from the prospective study consisted of cDNA or gDNA derived from T cells, B-cell-depleted T cells, or PBMCs. The samples were drawn from two sources: the first 160 participants of the ongoing ImmuneRACE study, and 1,000 to 1,500 subjects contributed by 6 global collaborators. Study-wide findings and limitations: The quantity of clinical and demographic metadata differed by source and by participant and was supplied without curation.

This clone was picked up a small number of times. The clone's antigen remains unknown. Per-base qualities were not stored, and no clone one base away is much larger. The immunoSEQ Assay, a bias-controlled multiplex PCR, was used to amplify TCRbeta CDR3 regions from genomic DNA. In the authors' own workflow: Within the assay, amplification of reference gene primers was used to estimate how many nucleated cells each sample contained. To quantify the absolute abundance of each unique TCRbeta CDR3 rearrangement, sequence reads were collapsed and filtered. Productive Simpson clonality was computed per sample as the square root of Simpson's diversity index over productive rearrangements. TCRdb took this table from immuneACCESS and kept in-frame rearrangements with V and J called. Such tables lack part of the clones; where checked against another copy, unresolved V genes explain under half of the gap, and the rest is unexplained. V and J calls and clone size come straight from that table; D and trimming were deduced from the DNA. The sample data list around 100,000 clones, and approximately 89% of these were observed just once. The ten biggest clones cover 17% of the sample.

The collaborating institutions used their own protocols to collect whole blood in K2EDTA tubes. Collaborator samples were shipped for TCRbeta analysis as frozen whole blood, isolated PBMCs, or DNA extracted from either sample type. V is shortened by 2 bases, J by 1 base, and the region joining them spans 9 bases. The CDR3 runs 15 residues from the cysteine to the phenylalanine. Here the CDR3 DNA is all that survives: 45 bases in frame from base 1. CDR1 and CDR2 were assigned from the germline V gene as SGHTA and FQGNSA. Sequencing was done on a sample of peripheral blood. The sequence was collected from a woman at least 80 years old in a cohort sampled during active COVID-19. The receptor chain draws on TRBV7-2 and TRBJ1-3, with no confident D gene call. The CDR3 amino acid sequence is: CASSLNRGSGNTIYF. The DNA is as follows: TGTGCCAGCAGCTTAAATCGGGGTTCTGGAAACACCATATATTTT.